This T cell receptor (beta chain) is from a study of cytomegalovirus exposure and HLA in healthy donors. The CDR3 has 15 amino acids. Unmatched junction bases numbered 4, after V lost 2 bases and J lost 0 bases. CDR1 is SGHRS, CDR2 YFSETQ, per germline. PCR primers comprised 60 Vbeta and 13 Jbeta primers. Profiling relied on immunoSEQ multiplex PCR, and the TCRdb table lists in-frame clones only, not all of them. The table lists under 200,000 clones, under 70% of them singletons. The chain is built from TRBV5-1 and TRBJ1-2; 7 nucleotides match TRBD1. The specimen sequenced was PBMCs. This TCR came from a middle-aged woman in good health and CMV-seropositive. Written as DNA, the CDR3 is TGCGCCAGCAGCTTAGTAGGGGGCACTAACTATGGCTACACCTTC. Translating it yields CASSLVGGTNYGYTF. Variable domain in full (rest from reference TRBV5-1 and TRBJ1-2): KAGVTQTPRYLIKTRGQQVTLSCSPISGHRSVSWYQQTPGQGLQFLFEYFSETQRNKGNFPGRFSGRQFSNSRSEMNVSTLELGDSALYLCASSLVGGTNYGYTFGSGTRLTVV.